This T cell receptor (beta chain) stems from a study of cytomegalovirus exposure and HLA in healthy donors. General study results and limits: The productive fraction for most TCR beta V segments was about 90% or about 30% in an earlier analysis. Association of a missense DCLRE1C variant with TCR beta V- and J-gene trimming was reported in a later analysis. Reported performance of the classifier showed diagnosis of cytomegalovirus status with high specificity and sensitivity.

The study ran its PCR with 60 Vbeta and 13 Jbeta primers. Only in-frame clones appear in the TCRdb table, and some are missing; sequencing was by immunoSEQ multiplex PCR. Found here are about 61,000 clones, 87% of them singletons; the top ten hold about 1.5%. The V end lost 2 bases, the J end lost 7 bases, and 12 bases lay between the germline ends. The CDR3 is 15 residues long. In germline, CDR1 is SEHNR, CDR2 FQNEAQ (reference sequence). At the time of sampling, donors were nominally healthy, though unrecorded immune exposures were likely. This clone was recorded once. Its antigen is undetermined. This sequence was found in a man younger than 30 in good health and CMV-seronegative. Sequenced material: PBMCs. V gene TRBV7-9 combines with J gene TRBJ1-6; TRBD1 is a possible D gene (5 bases). CDR3 loop: CASSLTQEINSPLHF. The CDR3, as DNA: TGTGCCAGCAGCTTAACACAGGAAATAAATTCACCCCTCCACTTT.